This T cell receptor beta chain was sequenced for a study of post-analysis software for immune sequencing data. The study, taken as a whole, reports: The study found TRBV5-6, TRBV5-1 and TRBV20-1 among five or six TRBV segments more frequent in patients than controls. Multiple sclerosis patients showed significantly lower normalized Chao1 diversity than controls did.

This clonotype was seen more than once but under ten times. What it recognizes is unknown. CDR1 is DFQATT and CDR2 is SNEGSKA in the germline V gene (reference sequence). This CDR3 has 14 residues. V lost 6 bases, J lost 5 bases, and 19 bases lay in between. TCR beta libraries were prepared from cDNA with unique molecular identifiers. Each batch of about 0.95 to 10 million T cells produced 500,000 to 550,000 cDNA molecules. TCRdb itself ran the PCR reads through MiXCR, one entry per CDR3 protein. The table shows about 570,000 distinct CDR3 sequences, with roughly 34% occurring only once. Sequences were obtained from blood. The chain combines TRBV20-1 with TRBJ1-1; D unclear. This sequence was found in a girl aged 2-17 years with multiple sclerosis. In nucleotides, the CDR3 is TGCAGTGCCAAAGGAGATGGCAGGTGGACTGAAGCTTTCTTT. It codes for CSAKGDGRWTEAFF.